The rows below give T cell receptor beta chains drawn from one sample of a study of cytomegalovirus exposure and HLA in healthy donors. TCRdb's table, derived via immunoSEQ multiplex PCR, lists solely in-frame clones and lacks some. The repertoire holds 150,000 to 200,000 clones, with roughly three quarters as singletons. Sequenced: PBMCs. The receptors here all came from a woman aged 45-65 years in good health and CMV-seronegative. The CDR3 runs from the conserved cysteine through the conserved F or W. D genes are given only for firm matches. The listing skips clone size in some rows; elsewhere it reads once, few, many or a size class.

NA	TRBV6-4	TRBJ1-1	NA	CASSDGANTEAFF	TGTGCCAGCAGTGACGGAGCGAACACTGAAGCTTTCTTT
NA	TRBV27	TRBJ1-5	TRBD1	CASSRQGANQPQHF	TGTGCCAGCAGTCGACAGGGGGCCAATCAGCCCCAGCATTTT
few	TRBV11-3	TRBJ1-1	TRBD1	CASSLGTGEGNTEAFF	TGTGCCAGCAGCTTGGGGACAGGGGAAGGGAACACTGAAGCTTTCTTT
NA	TRBV9	TRBJ1-6	TRBD1	CASSRTGVDSPLHF	TGTGCCAGCAGCCGGACAGGGGTGGATTCACCCCTCCACTTT
once	TRBV18	TRBJ1-2	NA	CASSPVTKMGVNYGYTF	TGTGCCAGCTCACCAGTAACCAAGATGGGCGTTAACTATGGCTACACCTTC
few	TRBV5-1	TRBJ1-1	TRBD1	CASSWTGGANTEAFF	TGCGCCAGCAGCTGGACAGGGGGCGCGAACACTGAAGCTTTCTTT
NA	TRBV11-2	TRBJ2-2	NA	CASSLEGGNTGELFF	TGTGCCAGCAGCTTAGAGGGGGGGAACACCGGGGAGCTGTTTTTT
NA	TRBV27	TRBJ1-1	TRBD1	CASSPGTGDTEAFF	TGTGCCAGCAGCCCCGGGACAGGGGACACTGAAGCTTTCTTT
NA	TRBV11-1	TRBJ2-7	TRBD1	CASSPRGERQGSEQYF	TGTGCCAGCAGCCCCCGAGGTGAGAGACAGGGTTCCGAGCAGTACTTC
NA	TRBV2	TRBJ2-7	TRBD2	CASSPGSGGSYEQYF	TGTGCCAGCAGCCCTGGTAGCGGGGGGTCCTACGAGCAGTACTTC
NA	TRBV19	TRBJ2-1	NA	CASSPPKGGSNEQFF	TGTGCCAGTAGTCCACCAAAGGGAGGTTCAAATGAGCAGTTCTTC